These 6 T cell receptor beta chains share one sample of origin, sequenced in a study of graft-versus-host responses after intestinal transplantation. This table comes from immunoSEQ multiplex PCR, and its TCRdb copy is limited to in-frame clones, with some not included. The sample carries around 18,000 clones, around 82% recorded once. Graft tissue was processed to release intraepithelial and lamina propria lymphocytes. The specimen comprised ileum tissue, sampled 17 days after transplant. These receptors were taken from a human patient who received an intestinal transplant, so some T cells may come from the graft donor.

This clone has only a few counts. CDR3 DNA sequence: TGTGCCACCAGCAGAGATAAGTCCGGGTTGGCGGGAGGGAGCTACGAGCAGTACTTC. Protein sequence: CATSRDKSGLAGGSYEQYF. The J gene is TRBJ2-7, the V gene TRBV15; TRBD2 aligns across 9 bases. The J segment lost 3 bases and the V segment lost 0 bases, leaving 15 bases of the junction unmatched. CDR1 is LNHNV, CDR2 YYDKDF, per germline (reference sequence). There are 19 residues in the CDR3.

The CDR3, as DNA: TGCGCCAGCAGCCAAGGTCCAGGGACCTACGAGCAGTACTTC. Translated: CASSQGPGTYEQYF. The chain employs TRBV4-1 and TRBJ2-7; D perhaps matches TRBD1 (5 bases). This CDR3 contains 14 residues. Germline-derived CDR1 and CDR2 are MGHRA and YSYEKL. The V and J ends lost 1 base and 2 bases respectively, with 9 bases between them.

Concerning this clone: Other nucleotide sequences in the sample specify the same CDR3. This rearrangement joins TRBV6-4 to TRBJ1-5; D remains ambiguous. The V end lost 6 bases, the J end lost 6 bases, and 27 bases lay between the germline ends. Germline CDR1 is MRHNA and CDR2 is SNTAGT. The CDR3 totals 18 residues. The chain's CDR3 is CASRHIGLFGKAGQPQHF. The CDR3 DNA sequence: TGTGCCAGCAGGCACATTGGACTATTTGGGAAAGCTGGTCAGCCCCAGCATTTT.

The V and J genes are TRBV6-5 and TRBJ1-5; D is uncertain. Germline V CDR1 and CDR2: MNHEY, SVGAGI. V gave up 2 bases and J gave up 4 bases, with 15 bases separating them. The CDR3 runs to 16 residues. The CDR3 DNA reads TGTGCCAGCAGTTACCGGTCTCAAGGGAAGAATCAGCCCCAGCATTTT. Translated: CASSYRSQGKNQPQHF.

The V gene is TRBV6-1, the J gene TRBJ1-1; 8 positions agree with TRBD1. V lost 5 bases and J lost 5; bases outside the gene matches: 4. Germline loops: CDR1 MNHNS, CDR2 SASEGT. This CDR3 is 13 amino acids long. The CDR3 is CASSRQGMTEAFF. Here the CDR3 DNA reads TGTGCCAGCAGTAGACAGGGGATGACTGAAGCTTTCTTT.

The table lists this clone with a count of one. As DNA, the CDR3 is TGTGCCACCAGGGACAGGGGATACGAGCAGTACTTC. Its translation is CATRDRGYEQYF. J is TRBJ2-7 and V is TRBV15; 9 bases are a match to TRBD1. CDR3 length equals 12 residues. The J segment lost 4 bases and the V segment lost 6 bases, leaving 1 base of the junction unmatched. Germline V gives CDR1 LNHNV, CDR2 YYDKDF (reference sequence).